These 5 T cell receptor beta chains were all obtained from the same sample, sequenced in a study of response to subunit inactivated influenza vaccine. TCRdb reprocessed the RT-PCR reads via MiXCR and lists one record per CDR3 protein. The sample has approximately 520,000 distinct CDR3 sequences; 25% are singletons. The sample consisted of CD4+ T cells sorted from PBMCs, taken more than 4 days after vaccination. The receptors derive from a man aged 45 to 65 who received an inactivated influenza vaccine.

The V gene is TRBV18, the J gene TRBJ2-3; 9 nucleotides line up with TRBD2. V lost 8 bases to trimming and J lost 7 bases; unmatched junction nucleotides: 7. The germline gives CDR1 KGHSH, CDR2 LQKENI. The CDR3 has 13 residues. The CDR3 DNA sequence: TGTGCCAGCGCAGGACTAGCGATGAATACGCAGTATTTT. Amino acids: CASAGLAMNTQYF.

Regarding this clonotype: Since a much larger clone is just one base distant, this may be a read error. The rearrangement joins TRBV27 to TRBJ2-1, with unresolved D. The CDR3 is made up of 11 amino acids. CDR1 MNHEY and CDR2 SMNVEV come from the germline V gene (reference sequence). DNA of the CDR3: TGTGACAGCCAGGATTGGAATGAGCAGTTCTTC. It translates to CDSQDWNEQFF.

This clonotype was counted a few times. J is TRBJ2-1 and V is TRBV29-1; D is perhaps TRBD1 (5 bases). V lost 5 bases to trimming and J lost 0 bases, with 20 bases between them. The germline CDR1 and CDR2 sequences are SQVTM and ANQGSEA. CDR3 size: 17 residues. The CDR3 sequence is CSVWGYGLWGSYNEQFF. The CDR3 DNA reads as TGCAGCGTTTGGGGCTACGGATTATGGGGCTCCTACAATGAGCAGTTCTTC.

J is TRBJ2-1 and V is TRBV4-2; the match to TRBD2 covers 14 bases. This CDR3 has 16 amino acids. The junction had 8 bases not matched to a gene; V was cut back by 4 bases and J by 9 bases. Germline CDR1 reads LGHNA; CDR2 reads YNFKEQ. CDR3 amino acids: CASSLGLAGGPREQFF. The DNA for the CDR3 is TGTGCCAGCAGCCTCGGACTAGCGGGGGGCCCGCGTGAGCAGTTCTTC.

V and J are TRBV7-9 and TRBJ2-1, with D uncertain. Trimming cost V 4 bases and J 9 bases, with 10 bases left between them. Germline V gene data show CDR1 as SEHNR and CDR2 as FQNEAQ (reference sequence). The CDR3 has 12 residues. For the CDR3, the DNA is TGTGCCAGCAGCTCAAAGAAAATTGAGCAGTTCTTC. Its translation is CASSSKKIEQFF.